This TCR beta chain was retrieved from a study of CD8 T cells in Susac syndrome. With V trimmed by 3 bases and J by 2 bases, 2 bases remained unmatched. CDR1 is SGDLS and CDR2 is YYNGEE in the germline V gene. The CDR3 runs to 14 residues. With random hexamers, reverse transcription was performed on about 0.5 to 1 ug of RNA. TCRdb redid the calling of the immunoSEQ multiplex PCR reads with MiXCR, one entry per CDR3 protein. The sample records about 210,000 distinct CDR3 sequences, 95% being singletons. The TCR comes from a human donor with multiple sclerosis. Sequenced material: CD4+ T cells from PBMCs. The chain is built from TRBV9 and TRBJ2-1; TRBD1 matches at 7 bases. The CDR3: CASSGDSAYNEQFF. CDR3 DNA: TGTGCCAGCAGCGGGGACAGCGCCTACAATGAGCAGTTCTTC.